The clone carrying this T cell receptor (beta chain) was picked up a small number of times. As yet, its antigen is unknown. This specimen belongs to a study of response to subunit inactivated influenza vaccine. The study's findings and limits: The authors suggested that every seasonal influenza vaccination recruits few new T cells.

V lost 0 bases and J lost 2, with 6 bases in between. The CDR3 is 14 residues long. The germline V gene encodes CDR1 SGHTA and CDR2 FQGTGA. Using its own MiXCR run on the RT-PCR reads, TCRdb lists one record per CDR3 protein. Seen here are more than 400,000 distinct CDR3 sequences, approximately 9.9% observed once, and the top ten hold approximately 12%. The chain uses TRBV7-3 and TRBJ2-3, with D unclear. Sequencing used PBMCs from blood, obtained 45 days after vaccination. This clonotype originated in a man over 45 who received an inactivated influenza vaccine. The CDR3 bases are TGTGCCAGCAGCTTAACAGGGAACACAGATACGCAGTATTTT. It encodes CASSLTGNTDTQYF. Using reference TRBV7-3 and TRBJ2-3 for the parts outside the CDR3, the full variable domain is GAGVSQTPSNKVTEKGKYVELRCDPISGHTALYWYRQSLGQGPEFLIYFQGTGAADDSGLPNDRFFAVRPEGSVSTLKIQRTERGDSAVYLCASSLTGNTDTQYFGPGTRLTVL.